Detailed here is one TCR beta chain. Trimming pared 4 bases from V and 2 bases from J, leaving 17 bases between. Germline loops: CDR1 MNHEY, CDR2 SMNVEV (reference sequence). This CDR3 contains 16 residues. Amplification used 60 Vbeta primers and 13 Jbeta primers. Methods used by the authors: In a later analysis, of around 83 million unique beta chains, some 10 million appeared in at least two donors. Sequencing was performed with immunoSEQ multiplex PCR; in TCRdb, only in-frame clones are kept and a portion is missing. V, J and clone size were drawn from that table, and D and trimming were deduced from the DNA. The data hold tens of thousands of clones, with 60% to 80% observed a single time. The data are from a study of cytomegalovirus exposure and HLA in healthy donors.

The sequencing sample was made of PBMCs. The receptor was isolated from a female donor in good health and CMV-seronegative. This chain uses TRBV27 with TRBJ1-1; weak D call: TRBD1 (6 bases). CDR3 sequence reads: CASSSLLGATNTEAFF. The DNA for the CDR3 is TGTGCCAGCAGTTCCCTTTTGGGGGCGACTAACACTGAAGCTTTCTTT.